The present entry profiles one T cell receptor beta chain with its context. Its antigen target is currently unknown. No base qualities exist here, and no much larger clone lies one base off it. The time point label, as the study defines it: about 28 days (+/-7) after the second vaccine dose. AZD1222 recipients with second doses at about 4 weeks or about 12 weeks were pooled, because spike-specific TCR depth and breadth did not differ between schedules. The vaccinee samples were drawn from two UK trials, COV001 and COV002, one of which was a single-blind randomized controlled phase 2/3 trial testing AZD1222 (ChAdOx1 nCoV-19) in healthy adults. Trial participant PBMC samples were collected at day 0 and day 28 after the second dose for TCRbeta chain sequencing. This sample is part of a study of T cell responses to AZD1222 COVID-19 vaccine (dated by TCRdb to about 2021). General notes on the study: TCR sequencing covered over 230 trial participants: 200 to 220 given two doses of AZD1222 and about 26 given two doses of MenACWY control vaccine. Enrollment into the trials was organized by age into subgroups of 18-55, 56-69 and 70-plus years, and those subgroups contained about 160, 30 and 59 TCR-sequenced participants, respectively.

The CDR3 regions of human TCRbeta chains were analyzed by immunosequencing. Per the original workflow: Repertoire TCRs were matched against a reference library of SARS-CoV-2-specific TCRs generated with the MIRA antigen-specificity platform. Breadth was defined as the fraction of unique TCRs that were SARS-CoV-2-associated, and depth was defined as the fraction of total T cells that were SARS-CoV-2-associated. Using the MIRA data, each spike-specific TCR was assigned both to the spike region to which the TCR was reactive and to a CD4 or CD8 class. Log10-transformed breadth and depth values were compared by one-way ANOVA with Sidak's multiple comparisons tests. Held by TCRdb, this immuneACCESS table contains in-frame sequences only and omits some clones. Under half of the omission traces to an unresolved V gene where checked; the cause of the rest is unknown. V, J and clone size reflect that table, while D and trimming were determined from the DNA. For this sample there are under 150,000 clones; about nine tenths appear just once. The ten largest clones capture about 2.5% of the sample.

The study at large found these results: Because no day 14 peak-response samples were available, repertoires were characterized only after the peak T cell response. The 56-69-year group was small, and its depth increase did not reach significance, likely because of low power. CD4 TCRs associated with the vaccine covered the entire spike protein, and the dominant responses were in regions 160-218 and 743-854. After two AZD1222 doses, both the breadth and the depth of spike-specific TCRs were significantly higher than at day 0 and than in MenACWY recipients. Nearly half of unique spike-specific TCRs reportedly recognized epitopes outside regions mutated in the B.1.351 and B.1.1.7 variants. Conclusions about previously exposed vaccinees are limited because only a handful of AZD1222 recipients were SARS-CoV-2 seropositive at baseline. Participants were mostly white British, with more females than males. The authors suggested clonal diversity may have been underestimated.

V is pared back by 1 base and J by 8 bases, with 2 bases lying between the germline termini. The CDR3 starts with the cysteine, ends with the phenylalanine, and has 11 residues. Only CDR3 DNA is held: 33 bases, read in frame from base 1. CDR1 and CDR2 are drawn from the germline V gene (reference sequence): MNHEY, SMNVEV. This receptor was obtained from an adult who received the AZD1222 COVID-19 vaccine. The input for sequencing was peripheral blood, taken 28 days after the second AZD1222 dose. The sequence links TRBV27 to TRBJ2-2, with the D gene not clear enough to name. This receptor has the CDR3 CASSLFGELFF. The sequenced DNA is TGTGCCAGCAGTTTATTTGGGGAGCTGTTTTTT.